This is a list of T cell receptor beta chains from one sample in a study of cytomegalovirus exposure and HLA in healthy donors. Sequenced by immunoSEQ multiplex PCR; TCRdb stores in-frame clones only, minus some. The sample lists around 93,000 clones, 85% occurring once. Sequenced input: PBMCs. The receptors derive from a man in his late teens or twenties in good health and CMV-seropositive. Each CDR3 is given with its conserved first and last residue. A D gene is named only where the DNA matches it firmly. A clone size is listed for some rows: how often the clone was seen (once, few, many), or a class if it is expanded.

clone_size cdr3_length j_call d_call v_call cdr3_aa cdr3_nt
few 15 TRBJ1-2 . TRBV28 CASSLYGGLAYGYTF TGTGCCAGCAGTTTATACGGGGGGCTGGCCTATGGCTACACCTTC
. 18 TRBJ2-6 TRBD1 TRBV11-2 CASGTWDRRPLGANVLTF TGTGCCAGCGGGACCTGGGACAGGAGACCTCTCGGGGCCAACGTCCTGACTTTC
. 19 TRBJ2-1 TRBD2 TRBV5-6 CASTLHIVTSGRAYNEQFF TGTGCCAGCACCTTGCACATCGTGACTAGCGGGAGGGCCTACAATGAGCAGTTCTTC
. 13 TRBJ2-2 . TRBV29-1 CSVLGVGAGELFF TGCAGCGTTCTAGGGGTTGGGGCCGGGGAGCTGTTTTTT
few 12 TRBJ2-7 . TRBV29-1 CSVEEGGHEQYF TGCAGCGTTGAGGAGGGGGGGCACGAGCAGTACTTC
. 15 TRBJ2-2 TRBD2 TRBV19 CASSSTGTRAGELFF TGTGCCAGTAGTTCTACCGGGACTAGGGCCGGGGAGCTGTTTTTT
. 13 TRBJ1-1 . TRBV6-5 CASSHRQNTEAFF TGTGCCAGCAGTCACAGACAGAACACTGAAGCTTTCTTT
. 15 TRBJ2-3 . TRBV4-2 CASSQTGQRTDTQYF TGTGCCAGCAGCCAAACTGGACAGCGCACAGATACGCAGTATTTT
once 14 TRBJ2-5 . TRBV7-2 CASSLETGLKAQYF TGTGCCAGCAGCTTAGAAACAGGGCTAAAGGCCCAGTACTTC
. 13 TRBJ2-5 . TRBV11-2 CASSFSIQETQYF TGTGCCAGCAGCTTCAGTATTCAAGAGACCCAGTACTTC
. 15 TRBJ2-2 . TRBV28 CASSLGGAGTGELFF TGTGCCAGCAGTTTAGGTGGGGCTGGCACCGGGGAGCTGTTTTTT
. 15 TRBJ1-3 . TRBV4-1 CASSQGGGSGNTIYF TGCGCCAGCAGCCAAGGGGGGGGTTCTGGAAACACCATATATTTT
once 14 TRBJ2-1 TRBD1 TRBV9 CASSVGDRYNEQFF TGTGCCAGCAGCGTAGGGGACAGGTACAATGAGCAGTTCTTC
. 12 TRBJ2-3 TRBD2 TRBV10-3 CAISGSTDTQYF TGTGCCATTAGCGGGAGCACAGATACGCAGTATTTT
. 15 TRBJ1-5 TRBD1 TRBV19 CASSIKDRGRQPQHF TGTGCCAGTAGTATCAAGGACAGGGGGCGTCAGCCCCAGCATTTT
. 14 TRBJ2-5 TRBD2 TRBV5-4 CASSPGLDTETQYF TGTGCCAGCAGCCCGGGACTAGATACAGAGACCCAGTACTTC
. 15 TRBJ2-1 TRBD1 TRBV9 CASSVTGGLYNEQFF TGTGCCAGCAGCGTTACAGGGGGGCTATACAATGAGCAGTTCTTC
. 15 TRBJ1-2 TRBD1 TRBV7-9 CASSQGLGGSKGYTF TGTGCCAGCAGCCAAGGTTTAGGGGGCTCTAAAGGCTACACCTTC
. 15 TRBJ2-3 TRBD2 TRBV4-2 CASSQDGLAGNTQYF TGTGCCAGCAGCCAAGATGGCCTAGCGGGAAATACGCAGTATTTT
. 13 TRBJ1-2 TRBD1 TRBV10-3 CAMTDRVLGGYTF TGTGCCATGACCGACAGGGTCTTGGGTGGCTACACCTTC
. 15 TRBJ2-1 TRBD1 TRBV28 CASIQDRGRTNEQFF TGTGCCAGCATCCAAGACAGGGGGCGCACGAATGAGCAGTTCTTC
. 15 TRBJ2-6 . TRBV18 CASSPWSAGANVLTF TGTGCCAGCTCACCATGGTCAGCTGGGGCCAACGTCCTGACTTTC
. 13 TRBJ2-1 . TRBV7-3 CASSLGIYNEQFF TGTGCCAGCAGCTTGGGCATCTACAATGAGCAGTTCTTC
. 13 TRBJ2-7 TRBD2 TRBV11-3 CASSPGTNYEQYF TGTGCCAGCAGTCCCGGGACTAACTACGAGCAGTACTTC
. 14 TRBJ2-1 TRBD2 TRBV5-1 CASSLVPGGDEQFF TGCGCCAGCAGCTTGGTCCCCGGGGGGGATGAGCAGTTCTTC
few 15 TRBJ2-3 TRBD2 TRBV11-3 CASSSLAATADTQYF TGTGCCAGCAGCTCTCTAGCGGCAACGGCAGATACGCAGTATTTT
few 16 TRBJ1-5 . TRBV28 CASSWGGAGSNQPQHF TGTGCCAGCAGTTGGGGGGGCGCGGGCAGCAATCAGCCCCAGCATTTT
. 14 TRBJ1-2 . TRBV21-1 CASSKGLEVFGYTF TGTGCCAGCAGCAAAGGGTTGGAGGTATTTGGCTACACCTTC
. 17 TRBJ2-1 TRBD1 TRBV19 CASSSKGQRLSYNEQFF TGTGCCAGTAGCTCTAAGGGACAGCGACTGTCCTACAATGAGCAGTTCTTC
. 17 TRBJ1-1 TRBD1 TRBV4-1 CASSQDPSGGWDTEAFF TGCGCCAGCAGCCAAGACCCATCAGGGGGCTGGGATACTGAAGCTTTCTTT
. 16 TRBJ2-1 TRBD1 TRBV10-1 CASSESIPGGFNEQFF TGCGCCAGCAGTGAGTCGATTCCAGGGGGCTTCAATGAGCAGTTCTTC
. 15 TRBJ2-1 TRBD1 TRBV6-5 CASMAVGTANNEQFF TGTGCCAGCATGGCCGTGGGGACAGCCAACAATGAGCAGTTCTTC
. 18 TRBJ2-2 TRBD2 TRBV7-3 CASSLISAGASVGGELFF TGTGCCAGCAGCTTAATAAGTGCGGGAGCTAGCGTCGGCGGGGAGCTGTTTTTT
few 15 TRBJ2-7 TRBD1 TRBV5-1 CASSLVDRATYEQYF TGCGCCAGCAGCTTGGTAGACAGGGCGACCTACGAGCAGTACTTC
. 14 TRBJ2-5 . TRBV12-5 CASGLLHSQETQYF TGTGCTAGTGGTTTGCTCCACAGCCAAGAGACCCAGTACTTC
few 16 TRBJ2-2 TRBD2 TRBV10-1 CASSVGLAGGDGELFF TGCGCCAGCAGTGTGGGACTAGCGGGAGGGGACGGGGAGCTGTTTTTT